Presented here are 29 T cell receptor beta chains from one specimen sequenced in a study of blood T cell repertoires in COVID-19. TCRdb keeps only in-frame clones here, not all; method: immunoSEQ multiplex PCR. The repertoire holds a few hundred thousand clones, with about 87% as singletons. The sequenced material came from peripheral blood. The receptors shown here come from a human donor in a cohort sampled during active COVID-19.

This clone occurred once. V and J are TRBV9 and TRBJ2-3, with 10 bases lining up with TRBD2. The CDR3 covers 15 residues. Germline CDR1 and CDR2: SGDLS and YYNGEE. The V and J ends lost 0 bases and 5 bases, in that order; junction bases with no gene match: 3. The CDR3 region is CASSVEVAGGDTQYF. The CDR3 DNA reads TGTGCCAGCAGCGTAGAGGTAGCGGGGGGAGATACGCAGTATTTT.

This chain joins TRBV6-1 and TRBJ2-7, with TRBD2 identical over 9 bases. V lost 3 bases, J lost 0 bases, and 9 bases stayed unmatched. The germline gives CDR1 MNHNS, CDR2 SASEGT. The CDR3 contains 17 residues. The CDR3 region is CASSDRGGSGSSYEQYF. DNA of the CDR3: TGTGCCAGCAGTGACCGGGGTGGTAGCGGGAGCTCCTACGAGCAGTACTTC.

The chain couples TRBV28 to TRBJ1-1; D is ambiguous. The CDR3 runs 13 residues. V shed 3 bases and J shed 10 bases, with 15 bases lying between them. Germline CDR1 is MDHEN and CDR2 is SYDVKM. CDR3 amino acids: CASSLVQEGRAFF. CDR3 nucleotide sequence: TGTGCCAGCAGTTTGGTCCAGGAAGGTAGAGCTTTCTTT.

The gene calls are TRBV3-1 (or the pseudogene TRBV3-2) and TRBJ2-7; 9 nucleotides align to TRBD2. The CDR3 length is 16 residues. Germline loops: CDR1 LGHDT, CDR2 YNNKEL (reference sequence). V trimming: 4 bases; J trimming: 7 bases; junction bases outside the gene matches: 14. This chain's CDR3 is CASSPSSGGPFREQYF. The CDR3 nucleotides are TGTGCCAGCAGCCCTTCCAGCGGGGGGCCCTTCCGGGAGCAGTACTTC.

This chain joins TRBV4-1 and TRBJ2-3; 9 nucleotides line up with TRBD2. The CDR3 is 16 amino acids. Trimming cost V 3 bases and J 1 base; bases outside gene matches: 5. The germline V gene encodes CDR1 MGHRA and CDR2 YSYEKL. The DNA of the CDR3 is TGCGCCAGCAGCCAGGGGAGGACTAGCGGCACAGATACGCAGTATTTT. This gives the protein CASSQGRTSGTDTQYF.

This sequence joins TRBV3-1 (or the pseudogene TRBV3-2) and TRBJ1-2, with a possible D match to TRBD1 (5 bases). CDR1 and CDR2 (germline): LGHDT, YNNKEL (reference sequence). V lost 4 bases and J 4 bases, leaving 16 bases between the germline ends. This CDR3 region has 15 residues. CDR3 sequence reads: CASSRAGTRSYGYTF. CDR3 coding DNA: TGTGCCAGCAGCCGGGCGGGGACCAGGAGCTATGGCTACACCTTC.

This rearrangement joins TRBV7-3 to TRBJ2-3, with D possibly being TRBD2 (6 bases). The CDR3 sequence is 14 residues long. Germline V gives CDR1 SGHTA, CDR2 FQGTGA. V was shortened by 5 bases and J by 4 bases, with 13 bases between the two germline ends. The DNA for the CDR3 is TGTGCCAGCAGCCTCCACGGGAGTTCAGATACGCAGTATTTT. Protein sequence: CASSLHGSSDTQYF.

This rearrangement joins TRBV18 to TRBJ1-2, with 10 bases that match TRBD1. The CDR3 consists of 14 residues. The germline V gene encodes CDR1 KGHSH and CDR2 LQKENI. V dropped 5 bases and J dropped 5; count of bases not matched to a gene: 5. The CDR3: CASSKGQGEYGYTF. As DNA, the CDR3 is TGTGCCAGCTCAAAAGGACAGGGGGAGTATGGCTACACCTTC.

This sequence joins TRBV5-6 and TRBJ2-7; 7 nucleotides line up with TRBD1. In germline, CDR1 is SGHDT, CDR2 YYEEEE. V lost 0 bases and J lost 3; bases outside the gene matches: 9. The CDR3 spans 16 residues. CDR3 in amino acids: CASSLAGQVEGYEQYF. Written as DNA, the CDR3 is TGTGCCAGCAGCTTGGCCGGACAGGTAGAGGGCTACGAGCAGTACTTC.

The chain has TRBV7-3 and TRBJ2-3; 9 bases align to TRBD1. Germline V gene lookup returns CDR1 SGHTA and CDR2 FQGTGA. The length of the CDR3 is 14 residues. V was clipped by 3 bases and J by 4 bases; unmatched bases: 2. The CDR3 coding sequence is TGTGCCAGCAGCTTGACAGGGGGGGCAGATACGCAGTATTTT. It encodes CASSLTGGADTQYF.

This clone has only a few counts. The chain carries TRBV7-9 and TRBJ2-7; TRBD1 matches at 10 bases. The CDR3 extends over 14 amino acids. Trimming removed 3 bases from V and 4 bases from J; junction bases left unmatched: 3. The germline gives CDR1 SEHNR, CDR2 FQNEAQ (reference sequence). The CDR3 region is CASSFRQGAYEQYF. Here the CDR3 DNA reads TGTGCCAGCAGCTTCAGACAGGGGGCATACGAGCAGTACTTC.

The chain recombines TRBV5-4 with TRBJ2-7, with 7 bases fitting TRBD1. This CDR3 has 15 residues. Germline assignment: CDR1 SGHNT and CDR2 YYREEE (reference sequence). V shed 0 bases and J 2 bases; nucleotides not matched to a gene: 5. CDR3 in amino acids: CASSLGDSVAYEQYF. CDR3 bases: TGTGCCAGCAGCTTGGGGGACAGCGTAGCCTACGAGCAGTACTTC.

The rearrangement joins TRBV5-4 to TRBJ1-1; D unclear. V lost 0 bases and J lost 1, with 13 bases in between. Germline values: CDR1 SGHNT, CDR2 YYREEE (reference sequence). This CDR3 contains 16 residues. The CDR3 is CASSLDGNLKNTEAFF. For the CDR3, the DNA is TGTGCCAGCAGCTTGGATGGCAATTTAAAGAACACTGAAGCTTTCTTT.

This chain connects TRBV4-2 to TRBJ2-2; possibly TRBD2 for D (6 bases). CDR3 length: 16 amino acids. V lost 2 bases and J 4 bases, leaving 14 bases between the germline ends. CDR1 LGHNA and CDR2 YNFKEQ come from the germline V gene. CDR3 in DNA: TGTGCCAGCAGCCAAAGGAGGGGCCCCAGCACCGGGGAGCTGTTTTTT. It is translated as CASSQRRGPSTGELFF.

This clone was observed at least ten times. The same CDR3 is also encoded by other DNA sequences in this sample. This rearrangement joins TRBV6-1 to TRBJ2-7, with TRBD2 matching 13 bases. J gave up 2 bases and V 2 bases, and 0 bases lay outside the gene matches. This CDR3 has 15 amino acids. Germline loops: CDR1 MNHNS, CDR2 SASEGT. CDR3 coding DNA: TGTGCCAGCAGTGAAACTAGCGGGGGGGCCTACGAGCAGTACTTC. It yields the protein CASSETSGGAYEQYF.

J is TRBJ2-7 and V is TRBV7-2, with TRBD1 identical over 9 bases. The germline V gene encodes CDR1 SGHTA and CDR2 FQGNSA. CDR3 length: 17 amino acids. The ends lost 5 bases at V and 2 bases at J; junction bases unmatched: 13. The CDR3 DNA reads TGTGCCAGCAGCAGTAGGCCGGGACAGGGCTTTACCTACGAGCAGTACTTC. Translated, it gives CASSSRPGQGFTYEQYF.

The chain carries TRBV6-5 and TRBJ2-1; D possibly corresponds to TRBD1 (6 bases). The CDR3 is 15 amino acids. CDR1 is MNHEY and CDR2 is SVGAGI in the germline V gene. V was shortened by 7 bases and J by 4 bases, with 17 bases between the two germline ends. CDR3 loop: CASILDHRAYNEQFF. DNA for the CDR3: TGTGCCAGCATTCTTGATCACAGGGCTTACAATGAGCAGTTCTTC.

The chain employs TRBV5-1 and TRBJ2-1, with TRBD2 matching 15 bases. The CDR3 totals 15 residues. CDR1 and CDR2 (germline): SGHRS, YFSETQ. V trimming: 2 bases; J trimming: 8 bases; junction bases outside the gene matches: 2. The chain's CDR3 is CASSLGLAGGHEQFF. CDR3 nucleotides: TGCGCCAGCAGCTTAGGACTAGCGGGAGGGCATGAGCAGTTCTTC.

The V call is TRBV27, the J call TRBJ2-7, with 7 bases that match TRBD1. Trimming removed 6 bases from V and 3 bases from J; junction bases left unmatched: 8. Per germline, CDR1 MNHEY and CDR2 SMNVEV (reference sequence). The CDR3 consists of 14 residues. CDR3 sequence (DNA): TGTGCCAGCAGCCGGGACAGTGGAAACTACGAGCAGTACTTC. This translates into CASSRDSGNYEQYF.

CDR3 nucleotide sequence: TGTGCCAGTAGGTACTCCTGGAACACTGAAGCTTTCTTT. Translating gives CASRYSWNTEAFF. The gene calls are TRBV19 and TRBJ1-1; D not resolved. Germline loops: CDR1 LNHDA, CDR2 SQIVND (reference sequence). This CDR3 is 13 amino acids long. The ends were cut back, 6 bases at V and 1 base at J, with 9 bases in the middle. Variable domain in full (rest from reference TRBV19 and TRBJ1-1): DGGITQSPKYLFRKEGQNVTLSCEQNLNHDAMYWYRQDPGQGLRLIYYSQIVNDFQKGDIAEGYSVSREKKESFPLTVTSAQKNPTAFYLCASRYSWNTEAFFGQGTRLTVV.

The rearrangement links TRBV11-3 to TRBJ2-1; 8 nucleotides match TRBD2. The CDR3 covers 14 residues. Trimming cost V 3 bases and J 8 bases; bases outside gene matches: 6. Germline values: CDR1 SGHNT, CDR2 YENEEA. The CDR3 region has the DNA TGTGCCAGCAGCTTCGGGAGGGCCTCGGATGAGCAGTTCTTC. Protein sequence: CASSFGRASDEQFF.

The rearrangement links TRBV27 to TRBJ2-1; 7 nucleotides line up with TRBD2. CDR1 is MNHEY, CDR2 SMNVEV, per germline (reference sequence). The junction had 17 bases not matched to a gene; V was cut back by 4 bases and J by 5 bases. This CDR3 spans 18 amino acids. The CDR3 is CASSSYLRASGVNNEQFF. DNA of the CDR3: TGTGCCAGCAGTTCATACCTGAGGGCTAGCGGAGTGAACAATGAGCAGTTCTTC.

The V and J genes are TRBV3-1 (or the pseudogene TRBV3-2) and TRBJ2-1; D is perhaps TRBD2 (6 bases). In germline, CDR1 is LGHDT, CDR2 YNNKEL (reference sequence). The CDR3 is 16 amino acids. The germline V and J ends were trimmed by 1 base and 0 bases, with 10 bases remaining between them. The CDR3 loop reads CASSQVPGDSYNEQFF. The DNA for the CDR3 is TGTGCCAGCAGCCAAGTTCCGGGAGACTCCTACAATGAGCAGTTCTTC.

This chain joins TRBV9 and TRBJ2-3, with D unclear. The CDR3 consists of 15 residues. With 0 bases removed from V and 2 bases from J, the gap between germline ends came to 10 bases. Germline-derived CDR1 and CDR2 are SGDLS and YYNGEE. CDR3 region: CASSVASRLTDTQYF. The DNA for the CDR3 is TGTGCCAGCAGCGTAGCTTCCCGACTCACAGATACGCAGTATTTT. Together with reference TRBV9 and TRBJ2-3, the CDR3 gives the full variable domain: DSGVTQTPKHLITATGQRVTLRCSPRSGDLSVYWYQQSLDQGLQFLIQYYNGEERAKGNILERFSAQQFPDLHSELNLSSLELGDSALYFCASSVASRLTDTQYFGPGTRLTVL.

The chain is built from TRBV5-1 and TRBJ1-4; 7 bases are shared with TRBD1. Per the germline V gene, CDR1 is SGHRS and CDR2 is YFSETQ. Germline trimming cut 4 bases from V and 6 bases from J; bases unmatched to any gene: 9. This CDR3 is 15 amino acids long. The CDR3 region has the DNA TGCGCCAGCAGCACAACCGGGACAGAAGATGAAAAACTGTTTTTT. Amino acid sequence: CASSTTGTEDEKLFF.

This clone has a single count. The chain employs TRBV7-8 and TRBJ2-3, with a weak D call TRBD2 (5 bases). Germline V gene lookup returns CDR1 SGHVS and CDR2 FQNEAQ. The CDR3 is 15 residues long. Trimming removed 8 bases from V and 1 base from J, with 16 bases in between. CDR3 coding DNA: TGTGCCAGCTCCCCCGGGCGGGTCCGCACAGATACGCAGTATTTT. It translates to CASSPGRVRTDTQYF.

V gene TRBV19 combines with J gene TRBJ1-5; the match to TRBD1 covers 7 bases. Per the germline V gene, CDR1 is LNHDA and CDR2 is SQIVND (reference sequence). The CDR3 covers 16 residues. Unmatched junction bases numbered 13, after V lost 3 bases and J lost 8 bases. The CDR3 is CASSIGDRVYVEPQHF. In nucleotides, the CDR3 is TGTGCCAGTAGTATTGGGGACAGAGTCTACGTGGAGCCCCAGCATTTT.

The CDR3 nucleotides read TGCGCCAGCAGCCAAGACCCCGTCCGACAGGGAATGGTCGCAAACACCATATATTTT. It encodes CASSQDPVRQGMVANTIYF. The chain is built from TRBV4-1 and TRBJ1-3, with 7 nucleotides matching TRBD1. The V segment lost 0 bases and the J segment 6 bases; nucleotides outside the gene matches: 17. The CDR3 sequence is 19 residues long. Looked up from germline, CDR1 is MGHRA and CDR2 is YSYEKL.

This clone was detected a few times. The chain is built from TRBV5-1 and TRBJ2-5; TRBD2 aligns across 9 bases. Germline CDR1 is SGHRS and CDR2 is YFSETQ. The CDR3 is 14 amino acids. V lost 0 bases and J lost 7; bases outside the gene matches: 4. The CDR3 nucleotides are TGCGCCAGCAGCTTGGGGCTAGCGGGGCGGACCCAGTACTTC. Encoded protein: CASSLGLAGRTQYF.